This TCR beta chain was profiled in a study of T cells in Graves' hyperthyroidism and ophthalmopathy. Study summary: Peripheral blood was obtained at initial diagnosis, preceding any treatment.

Notes on the study in general: Ophthalmopathy stood apart from stable hyperthyroidism in a 13 V-J model.

Concerning this clonotype: Its antigen is not known.

What was amplified from RNA transcripts were TCR beta CDR3 regions. HTBI primers were employed in a first-round RT-PCR of the TCR CDR3. One entry per CDR3 protein, called by TCRdb with MiXCR from the multiplex PCR reads. The data show 250,000 to 300,000 distinct CDR3 sequences, around 13% seen once. Sequencing was performed on blood. The clonotype originates from a woman in her forties with Graves' hyperthyroidism.

The CDR3 reads CASSPQGAGSNQPQHF. In DNA form, the CDR3 reads TGTGCCAGCTCACCACAGGGGGCTGGGAGCAATCAGCCCCAGCATTTT. The chain carries TRBV18 and TRBJ1-5; 7 positions agree with TRBD1. The CDR3 contains 16 residues. V lost 1 base to trimming and J lost 1 base; unmatched junction nucleotides: 4. Germline CDR1 KGHSH, CDR2 LQKENI.